This passage covers 16 T cell receptor beta chains from one sample sequenced in a study of T cell repertoires in cytomegalovirus infection. TCRdb re-called the reads with MiXCR, one entry per CDR3 protein. This sample has more than 250,000 distinct CDR3 sequences, with approximately 25% found just once. These receptors have no known antigen. The source was cultured PBMCs, collected from culture after CMV antigen stimulation. The source is a human donor in good health (CMV status not recorded). Some clones in this sample may be carry-over from other donors' samples.

This clonotype was seen many times. CDR3 in amino acids: CSVGLLARPGTDTQYF. The CDR3 DNA sequence: TGCAGCGTTGGTCTCCTAGCGCGGCCCGGCACAGATACGCAGTATTTT. V usage is TRBV29-1 and J usage is TRBJ2-3; D is possibly TRBD2 (6 bases). CDR3 length: 16 amino acids. Deletions cut 4 bases from V and 1 base from J, with 18 bases between. CDR1 is SQVTM, CDR2 ANQGSEA, per germline.

At least ten counts were recorded for this clonotype. The chain couples TRBV7-6 to TRBJ2-3; D possibly uses TRBD1 or TRBD2 (5 bases each). Germline values: CDR1 SGHVS, CDR2 FNYEAQ. The CDR3 is 13 residues long. Deletions cut 5 bases from V and 2 bases from J, with 8 bases between. CDR3 DNA sequence: TGTGCCAGCAGCCCCGGGACCACAGATACGCAGTATTTT. It translates to CASSPGTTDTQYF. The whole variable domain, remainder taken from reference TRBV7-6 and TRBJ2-3, is GAGVSQSPRYKVTKRGQDVALRCDPISGHVSLYWYRQALGQGPEFLTYFNYEAQQDKSGLPNDRFSAERPEGSISTLTIQRTEQRDSAMYRCASSPGTTDTQYFGPGTRLTVL.

This clonotype turned up a few times. J is TRBJ2-5 and V is TRBV15, with unresolved D. V was shortened by 0 bases and J by 5 bases, with 13 bases between the two germline ends. CDR1 is LNHNV, CDR2 YYDKDF, per germline (reference sequence). This CDR3 comprises 15 residues. The CDR3 sequence: CATSRDPTGRETQYF. The DNA of the CDR3 is TGTGCCACCAGCAGAGACCCCACCGGGCGGGAGACCCAGTACTTC.

Ten or more counts support this clonotype. The chain is built from TRBV12-3 or TRBV12-4 and TRBJ1-5; possible D gene TRBD1, 5 bases. V lost 3 bases and J 0 bases, leaving 9 bases between the germline ends. The CDR3 consists of 15 residues. DNA of the CDR3: TGTGCCAGCAGTTTCCAGGGTAATAGCAATCAGCCCCAGCATTTT. It specifies CASSFQGNSNQPQHF.

This clonotype has a handful of counts. The CDR3 region is CASGHRVDEKLFF. Here the CDR3 DNA reads TGTGCCAGCGGTCACAGGGTGGATGAAAAACTGTTTTTT. The rearrangement uses TRBV7-8 and TRBJ1-4, with a possible D match to TRBD1 (6 bases). Germline CDR1 and CDR2: SGHVS and FQNEAQ. The V end lost 8 bases, the J end lost 6 bases, and 13 bases lay between the germline ends. The CDR3 loop spans 13 amino acids.

The chain is built from TRBV20-1 and TRBJ2-1; no firm D call. V lost 0 bases and J 5 bases, leaving 8 bases between the germline ends. Germline lookup yields CDR1 DFQATT and CDR2 SNEGSKA (reference sequence). This CDR3 comprises 13 residues. In DNA form, the CDR3 reads TGCAGTGCTAGAGATGCTAGAAACAATGAGCAGTTCTTC. Protein product: CSARDARNNEQFF.

In this sample, this clonotype turned up a few times. The V call is TRBV6-2 or TRBV6-3, the J call TRBJ2-2, with D unclear. The germline V and J ends were trimmed by 4 bases and 3 bases, with 9 bases remaining between them. Germline V gene lookup returns CDR1 MNHEY and CDR2 SVGEGT. The CDR3 runs to 14 residues. The CDR3 loop reads CASSFTSHTGELFF. The DNA of the CDR3 is TGTGCCAGCAGTTTTACCAGTCACACCGGGGAGCTGTTTTTT.

The chain carries TRBV28 and TRBJ2-3; no firm D call. V lost 3 bases and J lost 6, with 10 bases in between. Germline CDR1 MDHEN, CDR2 SYDVKM. The CDR3 length is 13 residues. In DNA form, the CDR3 reads TGTGCCAGCAGTTTTCCCCTTAAGGATACGCAGTATTTT. Translation: CASSFPLKDTQYF.

This clonotype was counted many times. The chain combines TRBV7-2 with TRBJ2-5, with D unresolved. Germline V gives CDR1 SGHTA, CDR2 FQGNSA. The CDR3 length is 12 residues. V was trimmed by 3 bases and J by 3 bases, leaving 5 bases between them. The CDR3 loop reads CASSFPEETQYF. The CDR3, as DNA: TGTGCCAGCAGCTTCCCTGAAGAGACCCAGTACTTC.

V and J are TRBV19 and TRBJ2-4; 10 nucleotides line up with TRBD1. The V and J ends lost 3 bases and 5 bases, in that order; junction bases with no gene match: 4. Per the germline V gene, CDR1 is LNHDA and CDR2 is SQIVND (reference sequence). CDR3 length: 15 amino acids. This chain's CDR3 is CASSISGTGENIQYF. CDR3 nucleotides: TGTGCCAGTAGTATCTCCGGGACAGGGGAAAACATTCAGTACTTC.

This clonotype has a count of ten or more. The rearrangement links TRBV7-8 to TRBJ2-7; 13 nucleotides align to TRBD2. The germline V gene encodes CDR1 SGHVS and CDR2 FQNEAQ. J lost 6 bases, V lost 5 bases, and 7 bases had no gene match. The CDR3 totals 15 residues. The CDR3 DNA is TGTGCCAGCAGCCCCAGACTAGCGGGAGGTGGCGAGCAGTACTTC. Translation: CASSPRLAGGGEQYF.

In DNA form, the CDR3 reads TGCAGTGCTAGCCAGGGAGCGGAAGCTTTCTTT. Its protein product is CSASQGAEAFF. This rearrangement joins TRBV20-1 to TRBJ1-1, with TRBD1 as a possible D gene (5 bases). Germline loops: CDR1 DFQATT, CDR2 SNEGSKA (reference sequence). This CDR3 has 11 amino acids. The V end was cut by 3 bases, the J end by 8 bases, with 10 bases between.

This clonotype was recorded many times. The chain is built from TRBV7-9 and TRBJ1-4; weak D call: TRBD1 (5 bases). This CDR3 region has 15 residues. Trimming removed 5 bases from V and 7 bases from J, with 17 bases in between. Germline CDR1 is SEHNR and CDR2 is FQNEAQ (reference sequence). CDR3 region: CASSQEAQGREKLFF. In DNA form, the CDR3 reads TGTGCCAGCAGCCAGGAGGCCCAGGGACGTGAAAAACTGTTTTTT.

This chain links TRBV12-3 or TRBV12-4 with TRBJ2-2; 9 bases are shared with TRBD1. This CDR3 comprises 15 residues. V lost 2 bases, J lost 3 bases, and 1 base stayed unmatched. CDR3 nucleotide sequence: TGTGCCAGCAGTTTAACAGGGGGCCACACCGGGGAGCTGTTTTTT. Amino acids: CASSLTGGHTGELFF.

This clonotype appeared many times. The CDR3 here is CASGQAWPERENEQFF. In DNA form, the CDR3 reads TGTGCCAGCGGGCAGGCTTGGCCCGAGCGGGAAAATGAGCAGTTCTTC. The V gene is TRBV12-3 or TRBV12-4, the J gene TRBJ2-1, with 7 bases identical to TRBD2. The CDR3 consists of 16 residues. The V and J ends lost 8 bases and 7 bases, in that order; junction bases with no gene match: 17.

This chain links TRBV27 with TRBJ2-7; tentative D call: TRBD2 (6 bases). Trimming removed 2 bases from V and 6 bases from J, with 11 bases in between. The CDR3 contains 13 residues. CDR1 MNHEY and CDR2 SMNVEV come from the germline V gene (reference sequence). In DNA form, the CDR3 reads TGTGCCAGCAGTTTAACCCCCGGGGGCGAGCAGTACGTC. Encoded protein: CASSLTPGGEQYV.